The rows below give T cell receptor beta chains drawn from one sample of a study of response to subunit inactivated influenza vaccine. In TCRdb, the RT-PCR reads were re-called with MiXCR into one record per CDR3 protein. The profile shows about 620,000 distinct CDR3 sequences, about 10% of them singletons. The sequencing used PBMCs from blood, collected on the day of vaccination. The receptor set was obtained from a man in his forties or fifties who received an inactivated influenza vaccine. The CDR3 runs from the conserved cysteine through the conserved F or W. The D gene is left open where the match is weak. Rows may omit the clone size; those that give it use once, few, many or a size class.

TRBD1 | once | TRBJ2-7 | TRBV4-3 | TGCGCCAGCAGCCAATCCCGGGGCAGGGGGCAATACGAGCAGTACTTC | CASSQSRGRGQYEQYF
- | few | TRBJ2-7 | TRBV7-9 | TGTGCCAGCAGCTTAGGGACCCCCCCTTACGAGCAGTACTTC | CASSLGTPPYEQYF
- | - | TRBJ2-4 | TRBV21-1 | TGTGCCAGCAGCAAACGGAGTGCGGGGGTCTACAGAGCTACCAAAAACATTCAGTACTTC | CASSKRSAGVYRATKNIQYF
- | many | TRBJ2-7 | TRBV7-2 | TGTGCCAGCAGCTACATAGACGGATACGAGCAGTACTTC | CASSYIDGYEQYF
- | few | TRBJ2-2 | TRBV18 | TGTGCCAGCTCACCAATGGGCGCATTACACACCGGGGAGCTGTTTTTT | CASSPMGALHTGELFF
- | many | TRBJ2-2 | TRBV3-1 | TGTGCCAGCACCCCTGCCGGGCAAAACACCGGGGAGCTGTTTTTT | CASTPAGQNTGELFF
- | - | TRBJ2-7 | TRBV7-9 | TGTGCCAGCAGCTTCTTACTTGACGAGCAGTACTTC | CASSFLLDEQYF
- | few | TRBJ2-2 | TRBV5-1 | TGCGCCAGCAGCTTGCTACTAGCGAACACCGGGGAGCTGTTTTTT | CASSLLLANTGELFF
TRBD1 | few | TRBJ2-4 | TRBV13 | TGTGCCAGCAGCTTGAGGACAGGGGAAAAAAACATTCAGTACTTC | CASSLRTGEKNIQYF
- | few | TRBJ2-3 | TRBV11-2 | TGTGCCAGCAGCCGGTTACAGGGAATCGATACGCAGTATTTT | CASSRLQGIDTQYF
- | few | TRBJ2-5 | TRBV5-5 | TGTGCCAGCAGCTTGTCTGGTGGGCTCAACCAAGAGACCCAGTACTTC | CASSLSGGLNQETQYF
- | - | TRBJ2-3 | TRBV28 | TGTGCCAGCAGCTTCCGATCCCCAGATACGCAGTATTTT | CASSFRSPDTQYF
- | few | TRBJ2-7 | TRBV2 | TGTGCCAGCAGTGAAAGTGCTGCCCCCTACGAGCAGTACTTC | CASSESAAPYEQYF
- | - | TRBJ2-7 | TRBV6-5 | TGTGCCAGCAGTTACCCCACTACCTTGGGCTCTGGGGCCTACGAGCAGTACTTC | CASSYPTTLGSGAYEQYF
TRBD1 | few | TRBJ1-2 | TRBV20-1 | TGCAGTGCTAGAGTCCATACTCAGGGGGGTCTGGGCTACACCTTC | CSARVHTQGGLGYTF
- | many | TRBJ1-1 | TRBV5-1 | TGCGCCAGCAGCCGGGGGACGCCTGAAAAGACTGAAGCTTTCTTT | CASSRGTPEKTEAFF
- | - | TRBJ2-1 | TRBV20-1 | TGCAGTGCTAGACTAGCAGCAAAGTCCTACAATGAGCAGTTCTTC | CSARLAAKSYNEQFF
- | - | TRBJ2-1 | TRBV12-3/TRBV12-4 | TGTGCCAGCAGTTTGCGGGTTATAACCTACAATGAGCAGTTCTTC | CASSLRVITYNEQFF
TRBD2 | few | TRBJ2-1 | TRBV28 | TGTGCCAGCAGACCCCTGTCTAGCGGGAGTACGGATGAGCAGTTCTTC | CASRPLSSGSTDEQFF
TRBD2 | few | TRBJ2-1 | TRBV12-3/TRBV12-4 | TGTGCCAGCAGTCAGACTAGCGGGAGGACCAAGTTCTTC | CASSQTSGRTKFF
TRBD2 | many | TRBJ2-7 | TRBV7-2 | TGTGCCAGCAGCGTAACTAGCGGGGAATCCTACGAGCAGTACTTC | CASSVTSGESYEQYF
TRBD2 | many | TRBJ2-7 | TRBV19 | TGTGCCAGTAGCCGGGGGGCCTACGAGCAGTACTTC | CASSRGAYEQYF
- | - | TRBJ2-3 | TRBV2 | TGTGCCAGCAGGGCCTCCGGTGGGCCCACAGATACGCAGTATTTT | CASRASGGPTDTQYF
TRBD1 | - | TRBJ2-7 | TRBV29-1 | TGCAGCGGGACCGGGACAGTGGTTGGCGAGCAGTACTTC | CSGTGTVVGEQYF
- | - | TRBJ2-1 | TRBV12-3/TRBV12-4 | TGTGCCAGCAGTCACCAGGGGTCCCCTTTCAATGAGCAGTTCTTC | CASSHQGSPFNEQFF
- | - | TRBJ2-1 | TRBV12-3/TRBV12-4 | TGTGCCAGCAGTTTTGGTTCCCACTCCTACAATGAGCAGTTCTTC | CASSFGSHSYNEQFF
- | - | TRBJ1-2 | TRBV20-1 | TGCAGTGCTAGAGACAGGGACCGAGGGGGCTACACCTTC | CSARDRDRGGYTF
TRBD2 | few | TRBJ2-7 | TRBV20-1 | TGCAGTGCTAGAGGGCTAGCGGGATGGTACGAGCAGTACTTC | CSARGLAGWYEQYF
- | - | TRBJ2-1 | TRBV10-3 | TGTGCCATCAGTGAGGGGCTAGTAGCCGGGGAGCAGTTCTTC | CAISEGLVAGEQFF
- | - | TRBJ1-2 | TRBV6-2/TRBV6-3 | TGTGCCAGCAGTTACGGACTTAACTATGGCTACACCTTC | CASSYGLNYGYTF
- | few | TRBJ2-7 | TRBV29-1 | TGCAGCGTCTCTCTGACGGGCTACGAGCAGTACTTC | CSVSLTGYEQYF
- | few | TRBJ2-7 | TRBV5-1 | TGCGCCAGCAGCTTGTCGTCAGGGGTTCTTCCCGAGCAGTACTTC | CASSLSSGVLPEQYF
- | - | TRBJ1-1 | TRBV12-3/TRBV12-4 | TGTGCCAGCAGTTTGGTAAAGGGCACTGAAGCTTTCTTT | CASSLVKGTEAFF
- | - | TRBJ2-6 | TRBV7-9 | TGTGCCAGCAGCCTACCTAGGCCCTCTGGGGCCAACGTCCTGACTTTC | CASSLPRPSGANVLTF
TRBD2 | - | TRBJ2-7 | TRBV20-1 | TGCAGTGCTATGCACGGCCTAGCGGGGGTATACGAGCAGTACTTC | CSAMHGLAGVYEQYF
TRBD1 | - | TRBJ2-6 | TRBV18 | TGTGCCAGCTCATCGGGACAGCTTCACTCTGGGGCCAACGTCCTGACTTTC | CASSSGQLHSGANVLTF
- | few | TRBJ2-5 | TRBV7-2 | TGTGCCAGCACCCTTCTGGGCATTCAAGAGACCCAGTACTTC | CASTLLGIQETQYF
TRBD1 | few | TRBJ2-7 | TRBV6-2/TRBV6-3 | TGTGCCAGCAGTTCAACCCGGACAGGGGGCTACGAGCAGTACTTC | CASSSTRTGGYEQYF
TRBD1 | - | TRBJ2-6 | TRBV23-1 | TGCGCCAGCAGTCACCCCGGGACAGGGACTTACTCTGGGGCCAACGTCCTGACTTTC | CASSHPGTGTYSGANVLTF
TRBD2 | few | TRBJ2-1 | TRBV2 | TGTGCCAGCAGTGTCCGGACTAGCGGGAGTGAGCAGTTCTTC | CASSVRTSGSEQFF
- | few | TRBJ2-5 | TRBV20-1 | TGCAGTGCTTCCCAAGCCGGGAGTGGAGAGACCCAGTACTTC | CSASQAGSGETQYF
- | - | TRBJ1-1 | TRBV12-3/TRBV12-4 | TGTGCCAGCAGTCCCTCCCCCTTAGGGGTGGAAGCTTTCTTT | CASSPSPLGVEAFF
- | many | TRBJ2-1 | TRBV11-2 | TGTGCCAGCAGCCTAGATAGGGGGGCGCACAATGAGCAGTTCTTC | CASSLDRGAHNEQFF
TRBD1 | few | TRBJ2-7 | TRBV9 | TGTGCCAGCAGCCCAACAGGGGCCCTCTACGAGCAGTACTTC | CASSPTGALYEQYF
- | few | TRBJ2-7 | TRBV28 | TGTGCCAGCAGTTTTGGCCAGGGTGGCTACGAGCAGTACTTC | CASSFGQGGYEQYF
- | few | TRBJ2-3 | TRBV5-1 | TGCGCCAGCAGCTTGGCCCCTAGCATGAATACGCAGTATTTT | CASSLAPSMNTQYF
TRBD2 | - | TRBJ2-1 | TRBV5-6 | TGTGCCAGCAGCTTTAGCGGGAGGGCTAGTGAGCAGTTCTTC | CASSFSGRASEQFF
- | few | TRBJ2-5 | TRBV7-2 | TGTGCCAGCAGCTTAGAGATGAGGGGACGAGAGACCCAGTACTTC | CASSLEMRGRETQYF
TRBD1 | many | TRBJ2-4 | TRBV5-1 | TGCGCCAGCAGTCCGGGACAGGGGGCCTCCAAAAACATTCAGTACTTC | CASSPGQGASKNIQYF
- | - | TRBJ2-3 | TRBV7-3 | TGTGCCAGCAGCTTTAGTTGGGGGGATACGCAGTATTTT | CASSFSWGDTQYF
TRBD1 | few | TRBJ1-4 | TRBV28 | TGTGCCATCCTCGACAGGGGGCCGGGGGAAAAACTGTTTTTT | CAILDRGPGEKLFF
- | few | TRBJ1-4 | TRBV25-1 | TGTGCCAGCAGTGAATGGGAGACGGGGAGGGAAAAACTGTTTTTT | CASSEWETGREKLFF
- | few | TRBJ2-1 | TRBV4-3 | TGCGCCAGCAGCCAAAGTAGGGGGTTCTACAATGAGCAGTTCTTC | CASSQSRGFYNEQFF